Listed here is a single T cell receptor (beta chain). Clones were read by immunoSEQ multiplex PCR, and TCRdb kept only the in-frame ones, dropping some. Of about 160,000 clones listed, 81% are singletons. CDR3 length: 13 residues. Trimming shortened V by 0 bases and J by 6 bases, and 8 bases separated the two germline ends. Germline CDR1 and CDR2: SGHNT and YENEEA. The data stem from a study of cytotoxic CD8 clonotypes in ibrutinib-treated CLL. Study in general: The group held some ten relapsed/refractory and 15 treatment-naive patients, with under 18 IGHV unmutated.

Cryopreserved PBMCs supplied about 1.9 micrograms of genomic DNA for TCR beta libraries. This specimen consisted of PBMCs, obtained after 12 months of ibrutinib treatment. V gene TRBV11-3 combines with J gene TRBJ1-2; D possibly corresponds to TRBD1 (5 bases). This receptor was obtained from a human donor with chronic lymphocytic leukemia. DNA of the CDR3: TGTGCCAGCAGCTTAGAGTGGGGGGATGGCTACACCTTC. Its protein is CASSLEWGDGYTF.